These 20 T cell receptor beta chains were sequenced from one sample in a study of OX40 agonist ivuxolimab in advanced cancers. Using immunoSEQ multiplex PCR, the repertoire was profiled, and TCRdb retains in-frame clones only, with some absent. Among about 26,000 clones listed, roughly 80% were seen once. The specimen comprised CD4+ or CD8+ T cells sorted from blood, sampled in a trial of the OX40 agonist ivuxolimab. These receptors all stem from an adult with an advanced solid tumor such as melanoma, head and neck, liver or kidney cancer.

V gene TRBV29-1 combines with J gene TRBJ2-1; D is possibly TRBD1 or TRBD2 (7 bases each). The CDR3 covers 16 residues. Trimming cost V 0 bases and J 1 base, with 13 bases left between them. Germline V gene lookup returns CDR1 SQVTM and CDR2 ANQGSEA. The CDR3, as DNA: TGCAGCGTTGAAGATCAGGGGGGGAGGTCCTACAATGAGCAGTTCTTC. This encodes CSVEDQGGRSYNEQFF.

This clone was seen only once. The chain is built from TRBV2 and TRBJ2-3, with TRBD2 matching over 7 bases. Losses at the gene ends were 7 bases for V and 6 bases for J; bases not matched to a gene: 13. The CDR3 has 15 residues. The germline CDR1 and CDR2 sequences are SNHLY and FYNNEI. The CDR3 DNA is TGTGCCAGCACGGGGGAGGGGTACGAGCTGGATACGCAGTATTTT. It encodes CASTGEGYELDTQYF.

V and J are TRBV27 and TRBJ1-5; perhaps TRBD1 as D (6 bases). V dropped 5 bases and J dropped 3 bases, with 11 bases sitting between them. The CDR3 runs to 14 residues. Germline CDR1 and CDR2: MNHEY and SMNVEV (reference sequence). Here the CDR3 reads CASSPGDYNQPQHF. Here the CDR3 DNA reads TGTGCCAGCAGTCCAGGGGACTACAATCAGCCCCAGCATTTT.

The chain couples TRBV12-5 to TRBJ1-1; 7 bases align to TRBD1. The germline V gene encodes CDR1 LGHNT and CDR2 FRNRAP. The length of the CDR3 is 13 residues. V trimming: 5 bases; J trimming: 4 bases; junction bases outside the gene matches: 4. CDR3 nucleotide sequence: TGTGCTAGTGGTAAGACAGGGTTCACTGAAGCTTTCTTT. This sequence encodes CASGKTGFTEAFF.

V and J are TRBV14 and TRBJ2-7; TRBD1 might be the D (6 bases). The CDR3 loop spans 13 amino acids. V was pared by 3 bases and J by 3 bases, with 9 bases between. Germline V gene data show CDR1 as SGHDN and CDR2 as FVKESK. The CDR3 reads CASSHGQYYEQYF. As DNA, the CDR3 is TGTGCCAGCAGCCACGGACAGTACTACGAGCAGTACTTC.

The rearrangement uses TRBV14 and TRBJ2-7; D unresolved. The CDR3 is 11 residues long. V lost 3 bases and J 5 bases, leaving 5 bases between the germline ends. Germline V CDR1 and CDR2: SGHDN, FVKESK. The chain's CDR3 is CASSHGNEQYF. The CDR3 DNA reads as TGTGCCAGCAGCCATGGGAACGAGCAGTACTTC.

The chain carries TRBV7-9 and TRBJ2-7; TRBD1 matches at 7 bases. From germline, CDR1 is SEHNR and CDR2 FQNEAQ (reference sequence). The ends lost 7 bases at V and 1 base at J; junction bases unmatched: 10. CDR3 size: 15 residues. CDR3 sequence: CASTPLRDSSYEQYF. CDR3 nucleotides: TGTGCCAGCACCCCACTCCGGGACAGTTCCTACGAGCAGTACTTC.

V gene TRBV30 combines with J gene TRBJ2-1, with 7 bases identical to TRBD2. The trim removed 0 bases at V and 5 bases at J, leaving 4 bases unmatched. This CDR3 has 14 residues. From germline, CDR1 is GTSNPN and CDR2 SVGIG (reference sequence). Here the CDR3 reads CAWSVGSGDNEQFF. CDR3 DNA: TGTGCCTGGAGTGTAGGAAGCGGGGACAATGAGCAGTTCTTC.

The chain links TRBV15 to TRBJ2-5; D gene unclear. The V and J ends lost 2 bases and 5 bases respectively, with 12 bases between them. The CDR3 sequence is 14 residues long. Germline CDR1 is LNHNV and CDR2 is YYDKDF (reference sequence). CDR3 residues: CATSRPQARETQYF. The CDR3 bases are TGTGCCACCAGCAGACCTCAGGCGCGGGAGACCCAGTACTTC.

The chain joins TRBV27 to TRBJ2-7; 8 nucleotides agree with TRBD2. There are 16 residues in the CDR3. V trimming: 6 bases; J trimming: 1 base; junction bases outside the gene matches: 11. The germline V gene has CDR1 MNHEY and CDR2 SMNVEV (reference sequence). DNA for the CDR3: TGTGCCAGCAGGATGACTAGCGAGAGCCCGTCCTACGAGCAGTACTTC. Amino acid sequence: CASRMTSESPSYEQYF.

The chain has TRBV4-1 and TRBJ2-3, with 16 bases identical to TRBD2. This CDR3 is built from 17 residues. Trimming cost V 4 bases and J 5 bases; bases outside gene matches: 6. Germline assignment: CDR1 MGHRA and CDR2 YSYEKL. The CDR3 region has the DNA TGCGCCAGCAGCCTGGGGACTAGCGGGAGGGTTCTAGATACGCAGTATTTT. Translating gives CASSLGTSGRVLDTQYF.

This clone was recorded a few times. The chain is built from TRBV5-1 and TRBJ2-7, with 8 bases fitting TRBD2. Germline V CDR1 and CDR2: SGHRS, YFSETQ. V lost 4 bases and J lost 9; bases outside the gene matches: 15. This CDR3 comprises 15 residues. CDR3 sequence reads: CASSPWASGPSGQYF. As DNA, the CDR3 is TGCGCCAGCAGCCCGTGGGCTAGCGGGCCCTCCGGGCAGTACTTC.

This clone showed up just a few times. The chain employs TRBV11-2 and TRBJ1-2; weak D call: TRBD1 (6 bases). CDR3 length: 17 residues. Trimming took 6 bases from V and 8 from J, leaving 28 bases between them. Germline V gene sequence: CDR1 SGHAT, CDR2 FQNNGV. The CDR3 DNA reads TGTGCCAGCAGTTTCATTATAGTCAACCCAGGGGATGGGGGCTACACCTTC. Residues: CASSFIIVNPGDGGYTF.

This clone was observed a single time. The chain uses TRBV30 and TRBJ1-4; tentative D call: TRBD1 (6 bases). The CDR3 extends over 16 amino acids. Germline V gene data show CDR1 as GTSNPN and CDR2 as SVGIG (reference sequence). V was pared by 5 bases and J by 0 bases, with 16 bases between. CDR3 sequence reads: CAWGQTGFATNEKLFF. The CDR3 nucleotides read TGTGCCTGGGGCCAGACAGGTTTTGCAACTAATGAAAAACTGTTTTTT. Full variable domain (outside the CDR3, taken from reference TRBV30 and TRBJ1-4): SQTIHQWPATLVQPVGSPLSLECTVEGTSNPNLYWYRQAAGRGLQLLFYSVGIGQISSEVPQNLSASRPQDRQFILSSKKLLLSDSGFYLCAWGQTGFATNEKLFFGSGTQLSVL.

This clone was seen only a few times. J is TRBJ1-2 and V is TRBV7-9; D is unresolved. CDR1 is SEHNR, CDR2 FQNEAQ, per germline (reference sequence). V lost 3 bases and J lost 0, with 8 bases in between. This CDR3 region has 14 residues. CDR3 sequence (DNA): TGTGCCAGCAGCTTCTTACTAACTAACTATGGCTACACCTTC. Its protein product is CASSFLLTNYGYTF.

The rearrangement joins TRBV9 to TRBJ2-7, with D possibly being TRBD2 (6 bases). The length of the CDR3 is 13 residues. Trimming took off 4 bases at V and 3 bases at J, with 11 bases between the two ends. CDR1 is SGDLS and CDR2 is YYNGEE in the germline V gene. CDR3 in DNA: TGTGCCAGCAGCCTTGGGGACTTCTACGAGCAGTACTTC. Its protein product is CASSLGDFYEQYF.

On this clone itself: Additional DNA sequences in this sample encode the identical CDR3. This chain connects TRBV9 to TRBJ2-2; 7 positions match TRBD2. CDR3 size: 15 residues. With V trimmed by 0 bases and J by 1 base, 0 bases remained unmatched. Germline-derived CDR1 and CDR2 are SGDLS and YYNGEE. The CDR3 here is CASSVAGGNTGELFF. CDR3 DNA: TGTGCCAGCAGCGTAGCGGGAGGGAACACCGGGGAGCTGTTTTTT. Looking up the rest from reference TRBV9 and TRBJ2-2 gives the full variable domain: DSGVTQTPKHLITATGQRVTLRCSPRSGDLSVYWYQQSLDQGLQFLIQYYNGEERAKGNILERFSAQQFPDLHSELNLSSLELGDSALYFCASSVAGGNTGELFFGEGSRLTVL.

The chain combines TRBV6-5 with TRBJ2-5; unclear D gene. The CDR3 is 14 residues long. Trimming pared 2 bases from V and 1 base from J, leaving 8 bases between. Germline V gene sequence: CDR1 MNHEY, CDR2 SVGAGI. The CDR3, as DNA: TGTGCCAGCAGTTACGGTGGCAGCCAAGAGACCCAGTACTTC. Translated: CASSYGGSQETQYF.

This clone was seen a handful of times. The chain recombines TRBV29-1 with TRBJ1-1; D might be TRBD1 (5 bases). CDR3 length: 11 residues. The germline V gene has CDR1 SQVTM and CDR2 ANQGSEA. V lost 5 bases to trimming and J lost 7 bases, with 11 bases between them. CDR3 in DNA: TGCAGCGTTTGGGAGAGGGGTGAAGCTTTCTTT. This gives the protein CSVWERGEAFF.

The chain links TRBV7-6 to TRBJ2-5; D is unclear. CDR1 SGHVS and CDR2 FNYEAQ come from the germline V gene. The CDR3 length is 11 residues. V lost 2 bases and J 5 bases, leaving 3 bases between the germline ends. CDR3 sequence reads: CASSLWETQYF. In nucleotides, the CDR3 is TGTGCCAGCAGCTTATGGGAGACCCAGTACTTC.